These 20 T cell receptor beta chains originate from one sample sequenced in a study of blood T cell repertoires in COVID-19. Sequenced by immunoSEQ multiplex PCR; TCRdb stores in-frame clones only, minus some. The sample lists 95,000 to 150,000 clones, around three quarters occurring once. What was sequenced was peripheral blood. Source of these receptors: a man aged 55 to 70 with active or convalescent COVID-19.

CDR3 nucleotides: TGTGCCAGTAGTCGGCGGGAGGGCCTGTACAATGAGCAGTTCTTC. Translation gives CASSRREGLYNEQFF. J is TRBJ2-1 and V is TRBV19, with TRBD2 matching 9 bases. Germline assignment: CDR1 LNHDA and CDR2 SQIVND (reference sequence). The CDR3 covers 15 residues. V lost 5 bases, J lost 4 bases, and 6 bases stayed unmatched.

In nucleotides, the CDR3 is TGTGCCAGCAGCCCGGGGGGGAACACCGGGGAGCTGTTTTTT. Amino acid sequence: CASSPGGNTGELFF. The gene calls are TRBV9 and TRBJ2-2, with 7 nucleotides matching TRBD2. Germline V lookup: CDR1 SGDLS, CDR2 YYNGEE. The J segment lost 1 base and the V segment lost 4 bases, leaving 1 base of the junction unmatched. This CDR3 comprises 14 residues.

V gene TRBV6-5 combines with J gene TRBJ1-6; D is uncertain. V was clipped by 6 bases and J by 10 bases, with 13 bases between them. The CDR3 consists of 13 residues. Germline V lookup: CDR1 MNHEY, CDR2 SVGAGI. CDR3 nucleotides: TGTGCCAGCAGGGAGGGAAAAGACTCACCCCTCCACTTT. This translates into CASREGKDSPLHF.

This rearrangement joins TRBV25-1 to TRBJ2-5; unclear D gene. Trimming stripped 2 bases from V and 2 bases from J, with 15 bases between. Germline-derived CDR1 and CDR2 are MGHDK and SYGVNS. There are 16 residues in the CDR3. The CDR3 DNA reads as TGTGCCAGCAGTGAACAGATTGCGGCATTACAAGAGACCCAGTACTTC. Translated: CASSEQIAALQETQYF.

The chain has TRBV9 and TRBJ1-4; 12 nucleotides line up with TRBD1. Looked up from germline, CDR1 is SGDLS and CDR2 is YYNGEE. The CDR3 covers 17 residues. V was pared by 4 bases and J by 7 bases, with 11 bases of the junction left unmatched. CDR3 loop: CASSSSGTGGAGEKLFF. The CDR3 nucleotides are TGTGCCAGCAGCTCTTCCGGGACAGGGGGCGCCGGTGAAAAACTGTTTTTT. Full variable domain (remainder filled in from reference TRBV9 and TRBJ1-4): DSGVTQTPKHLITATGQRVTLRCSPRSGDLSVYWYQQSLDQGLQFLIQYYNGEERAKGNILERFSAQQFPDLHSELNLSSLELGDSALYFCASSSSGTGGAGEKLFFGSGTQLSVL.

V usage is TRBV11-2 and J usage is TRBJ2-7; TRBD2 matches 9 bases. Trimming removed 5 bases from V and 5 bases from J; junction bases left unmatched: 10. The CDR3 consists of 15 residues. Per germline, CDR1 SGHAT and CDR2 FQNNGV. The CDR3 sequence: CASSPGLALLNEQYF. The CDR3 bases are TGTGCCAGCAGCCCCGGACTAGCGTTACTAAACGAGCAGTACTTC.

The DNA of the CDR3 is TGTGCCAGCAGTTTACTAGAGGGCCAGCCCCAGCATTTT. This gives the protein CASSLLEGQPQHF. The V call is TRBV12-3 or TRBV12-4, the J call TRBJ1-5; D not resolved. Trimming took 2 bases from V and 7 from J, leaving 9 bases between them. This CDR3 spans 13 amino acids.

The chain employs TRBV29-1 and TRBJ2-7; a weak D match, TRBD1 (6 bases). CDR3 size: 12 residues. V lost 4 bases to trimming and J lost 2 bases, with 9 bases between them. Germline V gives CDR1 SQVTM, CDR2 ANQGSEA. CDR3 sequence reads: CSVGQGTYEQYF. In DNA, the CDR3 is TGCAGCGTTGGCCAGGGGACCTACGAGCAGTACTTC.

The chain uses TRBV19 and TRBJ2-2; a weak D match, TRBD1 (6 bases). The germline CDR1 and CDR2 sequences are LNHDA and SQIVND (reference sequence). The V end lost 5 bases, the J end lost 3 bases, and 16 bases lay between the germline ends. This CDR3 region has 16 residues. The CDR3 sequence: CASSSSGTPYTGELFF. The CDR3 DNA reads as TGTGCCAGTAGTTCATCCGGGACACCCTACACCGGGGAGCTGTTTTTT.

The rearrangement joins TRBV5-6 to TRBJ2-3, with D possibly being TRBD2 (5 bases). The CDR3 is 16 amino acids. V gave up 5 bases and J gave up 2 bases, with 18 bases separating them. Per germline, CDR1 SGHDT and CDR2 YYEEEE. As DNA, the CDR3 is TGTGCCAGCAGTCGGGAAGTATTTCAACCCACAGATACGCAGTATTTT. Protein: CASSREVFQPTDTQYF.

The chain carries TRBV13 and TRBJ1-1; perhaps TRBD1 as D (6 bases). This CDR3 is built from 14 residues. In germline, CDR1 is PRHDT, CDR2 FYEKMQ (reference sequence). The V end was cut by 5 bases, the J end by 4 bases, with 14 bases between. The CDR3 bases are TGTGCCAGCAGCCCCGGACAGAAACTCACTGAAGCTTTCTTT. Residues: CASSPGQKLTEAFF.

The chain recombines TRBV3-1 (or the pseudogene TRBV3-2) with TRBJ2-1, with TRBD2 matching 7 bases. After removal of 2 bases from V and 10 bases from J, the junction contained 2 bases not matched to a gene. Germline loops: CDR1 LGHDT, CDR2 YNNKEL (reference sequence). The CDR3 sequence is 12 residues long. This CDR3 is CASSQLGGEQFF. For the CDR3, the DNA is TGTGCCAGCAGCCAATTGGGGGGGGAGCAGTTCTTC.

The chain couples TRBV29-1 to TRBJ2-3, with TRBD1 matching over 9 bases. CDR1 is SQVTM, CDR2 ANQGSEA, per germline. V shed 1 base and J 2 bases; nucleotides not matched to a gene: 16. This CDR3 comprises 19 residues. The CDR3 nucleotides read TGCAGCGTTGAAGGACTACTTTCCCCGGGACAGGGATTCACAGATACGCAGTATTTT. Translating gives CSVEGLLSPGQGFTDTQYF.

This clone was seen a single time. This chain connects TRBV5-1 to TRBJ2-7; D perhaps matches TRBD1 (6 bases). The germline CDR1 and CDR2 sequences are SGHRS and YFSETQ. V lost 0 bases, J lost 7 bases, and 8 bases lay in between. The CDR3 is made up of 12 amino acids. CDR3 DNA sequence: TGCGCCAGCAGCTTGGGAGGGGGAGAGCAGTACTTC. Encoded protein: CASSLGGGEQYF.

The CDR3 nucleotides are TGTGCCAGCACCGCCGGGGGACAGGGGGGGCAAGCTTTCTTT. Residues: CASTAGGQGGQAFF. This chain joins TRBV6-6 and TRBJ1-1, with TRBD1 matching over 11 bases. The CDR3 runs to 14 residues. V was clipped by 7 bases and J by 9 bases; unmatched bases: 10. CDR1 and CDR2 (germline): MNHNY, SVGAGI (reference sequence).

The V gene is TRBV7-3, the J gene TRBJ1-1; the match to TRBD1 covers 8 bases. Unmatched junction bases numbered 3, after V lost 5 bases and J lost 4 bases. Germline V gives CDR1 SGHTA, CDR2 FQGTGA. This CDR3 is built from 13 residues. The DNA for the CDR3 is TGTGCCAGCAGCAAGACAGGGGCCACTGAAGCTTTCTTT. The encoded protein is CASSKTGATEAFF.

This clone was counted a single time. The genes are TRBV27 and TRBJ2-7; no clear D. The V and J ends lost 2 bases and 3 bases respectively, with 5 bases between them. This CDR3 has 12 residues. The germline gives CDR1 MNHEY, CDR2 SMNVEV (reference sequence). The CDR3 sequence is CASSLNGYEQYF. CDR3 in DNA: TGTGCCAGCAGTTTAAACGGCTACGAGCAGTACTTC.

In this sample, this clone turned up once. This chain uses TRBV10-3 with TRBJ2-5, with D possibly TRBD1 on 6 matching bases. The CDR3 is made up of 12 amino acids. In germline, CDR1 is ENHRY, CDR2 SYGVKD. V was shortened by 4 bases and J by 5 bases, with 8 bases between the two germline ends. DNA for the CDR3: TGTGCCATCAGTGTTCAGGGGGAGACCCAGTACTTC. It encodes CAISVQGETQYF.

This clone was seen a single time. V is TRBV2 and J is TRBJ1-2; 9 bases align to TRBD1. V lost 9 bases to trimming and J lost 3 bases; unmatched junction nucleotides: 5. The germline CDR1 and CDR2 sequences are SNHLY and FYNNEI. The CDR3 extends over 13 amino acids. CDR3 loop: CARGDREDYGYTF. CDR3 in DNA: TGTGCCAGGGGGGACAGGGAGGACTATGGCTACACCTTC.

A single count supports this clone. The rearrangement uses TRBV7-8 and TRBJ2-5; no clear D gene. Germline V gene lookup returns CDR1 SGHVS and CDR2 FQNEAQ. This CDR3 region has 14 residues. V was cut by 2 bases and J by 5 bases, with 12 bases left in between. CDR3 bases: TGTGCCAGCAGCTTAACCCTGACTGCTGAGACCCAGTACTTC. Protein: CASSLTLTAETQYF.